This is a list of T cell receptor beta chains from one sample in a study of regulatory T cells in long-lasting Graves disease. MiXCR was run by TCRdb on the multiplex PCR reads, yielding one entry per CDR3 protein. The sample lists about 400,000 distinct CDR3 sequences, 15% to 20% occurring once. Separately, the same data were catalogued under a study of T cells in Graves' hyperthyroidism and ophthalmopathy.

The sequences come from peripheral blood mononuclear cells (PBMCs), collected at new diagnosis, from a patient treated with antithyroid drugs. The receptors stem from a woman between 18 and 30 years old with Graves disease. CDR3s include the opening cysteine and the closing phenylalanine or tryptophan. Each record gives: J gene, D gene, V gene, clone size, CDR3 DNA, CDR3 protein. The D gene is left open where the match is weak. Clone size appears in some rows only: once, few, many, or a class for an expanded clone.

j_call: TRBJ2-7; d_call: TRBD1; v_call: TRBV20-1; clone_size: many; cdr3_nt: TGCAGTGCTACGACAGGGGCCCTTGGCTCCGAGCAGTACTTC; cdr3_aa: CSATTGALGSEQYF
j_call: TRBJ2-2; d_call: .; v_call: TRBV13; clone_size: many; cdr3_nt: TGTGCCAGCCGCCCCCGGGCAATTGGCACCGGGGAGCTGTTTTTT; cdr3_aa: CASRPRAIGTGELFF
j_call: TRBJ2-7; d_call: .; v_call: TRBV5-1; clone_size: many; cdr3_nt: TGCGCCAGCAGCCCCGGACCAGTCGGAGTCCCGTACTTC; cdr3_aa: CASSPGPVGVPYF
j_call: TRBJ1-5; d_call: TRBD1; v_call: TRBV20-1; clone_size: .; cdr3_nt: TGCAGTGCTAGAAGGACAGGGGGAATAAGCAATCAGCCCCAGCATTTT; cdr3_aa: CSARRTGGISNQPQHF
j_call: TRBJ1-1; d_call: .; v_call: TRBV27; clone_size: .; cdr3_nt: TGTGCCAGCAGTTTATCTTCCTACGACAAAGCTTTCTTT; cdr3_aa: CASSLSSYDKAFF
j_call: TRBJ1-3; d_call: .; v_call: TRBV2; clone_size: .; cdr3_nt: TGTGCCAGCAAGGGGATGGGCCTGGGCTCTGGAAACACCATATATTTT; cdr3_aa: CASKGMGLGSGNTIYF
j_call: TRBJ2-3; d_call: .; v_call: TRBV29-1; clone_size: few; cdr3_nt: TGCAGCGTTGTCAGGGCAGATACGCAGTATTTT; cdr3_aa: CSVVRADTQYF
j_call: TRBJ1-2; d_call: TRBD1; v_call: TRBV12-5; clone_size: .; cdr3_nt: TGTGCTAGTGGCCTGGACAGGAGACATTATGGCTACACCTTC; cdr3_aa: CASGLDRRHYGYTF
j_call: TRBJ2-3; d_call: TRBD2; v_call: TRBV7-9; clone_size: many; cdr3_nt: TGTGCCAGCAGCTTAGCCGGACTAGCGGGGGTGGATACGCAGTATTTT; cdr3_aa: CASSLAGLAGVDTQYF
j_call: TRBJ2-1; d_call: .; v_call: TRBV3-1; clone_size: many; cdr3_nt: TGTGCCAGCAGCCAAGTAAACCTACAGGGCGCTGAGCAGTTCTTC; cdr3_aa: CASSQVNLQGAEQFF
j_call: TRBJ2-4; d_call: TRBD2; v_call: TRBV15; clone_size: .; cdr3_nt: TGTGCCACCAGCAGAGATTTACTAGCGGGGATAAAAAACATTCAGTACTTC; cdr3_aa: CATSRDLLAGIKNIQYF